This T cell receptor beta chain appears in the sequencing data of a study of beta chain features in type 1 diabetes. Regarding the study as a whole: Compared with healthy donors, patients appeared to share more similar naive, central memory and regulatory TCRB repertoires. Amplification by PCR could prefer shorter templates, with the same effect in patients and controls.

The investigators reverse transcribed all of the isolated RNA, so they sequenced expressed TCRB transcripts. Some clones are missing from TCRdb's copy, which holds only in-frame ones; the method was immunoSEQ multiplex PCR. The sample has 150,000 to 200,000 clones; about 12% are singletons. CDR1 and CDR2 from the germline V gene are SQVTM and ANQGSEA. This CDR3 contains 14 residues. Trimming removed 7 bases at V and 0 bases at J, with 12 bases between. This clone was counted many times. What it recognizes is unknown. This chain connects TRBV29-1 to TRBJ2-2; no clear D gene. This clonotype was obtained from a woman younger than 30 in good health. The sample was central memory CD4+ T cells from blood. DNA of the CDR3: TGCAGCGCCTTAGCCCAGACGAACACCGGGGAGCTGTTTTTT. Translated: CSALAQTNTGELFF.